This T cell receptor (beta chain) originates from a study of Ad26.COV2.S vaccination and SARS-CoV-2 variants. This CDR3 is 17 amino acids long. In germline, CDR1 is SGHKS, CDR2 YYEKEE (reference sequence). Trimming at V came to 4 bases and at J to 0 bases, leaving 7 bases not matched to a gene. TCRdb's copy holds only in-frame clones and misses some; the assay was immunoSEQ multiplex PCR. Among 380,000 or so clones listed, under 90% were seen once. Treatment defined: about 20 received Ad26.COV2.S at low or high dose, single or two shots; roughly five received placebo; per-sample allocation not given. Each sample was drawn 63 days after the first injection (of vaccine or placebo).

The specimen was peripheral blood, collected in a trial of Ad26.COV2.S vaccine versus placebo. The chain combines TRBV5-5 with TRBJ2-6; 7 bases are shared with TRBD1. This TCR was recovered from a person aged 18-65 years who received the Ad26.COV2.S COVID-19 vaccine or a placebo. The CDR3 reads CASSRLGQSSGANVLTF. CDR3 coding DNA: TGTGCCAGCAGCCGATTGGGACAGAGCTCTGGGGCCAACGTCCTGACTTTC.